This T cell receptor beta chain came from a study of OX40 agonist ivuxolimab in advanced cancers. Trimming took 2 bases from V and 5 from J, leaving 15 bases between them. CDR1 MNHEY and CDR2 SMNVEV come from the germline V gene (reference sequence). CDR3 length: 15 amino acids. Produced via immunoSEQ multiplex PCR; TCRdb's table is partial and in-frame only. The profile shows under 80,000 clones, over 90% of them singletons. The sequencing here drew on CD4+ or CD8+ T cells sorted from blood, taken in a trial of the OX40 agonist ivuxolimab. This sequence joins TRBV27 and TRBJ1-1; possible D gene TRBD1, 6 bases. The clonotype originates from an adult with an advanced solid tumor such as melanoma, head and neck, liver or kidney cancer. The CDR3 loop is CASSLLTGAGTEAFF. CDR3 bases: TGTGCCAGCAGTTTACTAACGGGGGCGGGAACTGAAGCTTTCTTT.